This T cell receptor (beta chain) was captured in a study of blood T cell repertoires in COVID-19. As for the study in general: From T cells, B-cell-depleted T cells, or PBMCs came the material, which was cDNA or gDNA.

Original handling: The authors estimated nucleated cell counts from reference gene primer amplification. Profiling relied on immunoSEQ multiplex PCR, and the TCRdb table lists in-frame clones only, not all of them. V, J and clone size are those of that table, while D and trimming were read from the DNA. The sample includes over 300,000 clones, about 83% seen only once; the top ten take 1.5% to 2%. Germline loops: CDR1 SGHDN, CDR2 FVKESK. This CDR3 is 18 amino acids long. V lost 3 bases and J 0 bases, leaving 15 bases between the germline ends. This clone came up once. The TCR sequence derives from a woman aged 50 to 60 with acute or convalescent COVID-19. V is TRBV14 and J is TRBJ2-6, with D unresolved. Sequencing was performed on peripheral blood. The CDR3 loop is CASSQSRQVTSGANVLTF. The CDR3 DNA is TGTGCCAGCAGCCAGAGTAGGCAGGTCACCTCTGGGGCCAACGTCCTGACTTTC.